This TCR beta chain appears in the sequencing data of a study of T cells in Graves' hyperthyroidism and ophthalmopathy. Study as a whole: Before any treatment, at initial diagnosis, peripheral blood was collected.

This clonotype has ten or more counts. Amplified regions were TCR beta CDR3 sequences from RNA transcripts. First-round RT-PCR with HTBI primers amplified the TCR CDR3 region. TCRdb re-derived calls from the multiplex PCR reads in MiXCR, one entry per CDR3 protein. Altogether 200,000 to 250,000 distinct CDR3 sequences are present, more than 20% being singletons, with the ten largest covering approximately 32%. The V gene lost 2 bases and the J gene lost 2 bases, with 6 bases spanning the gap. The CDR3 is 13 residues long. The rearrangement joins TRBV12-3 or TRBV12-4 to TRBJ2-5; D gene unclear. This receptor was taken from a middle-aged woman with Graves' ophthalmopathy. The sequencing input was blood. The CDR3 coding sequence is TGTGCCAGCAGTTTATACAGTCAAGAGACCCAGTACTTC. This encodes CASSLYSQETQYF.